Given below is one T cell receptor beta chain in context. This entry comes from a study of T cell changes during pregnancy in multiple sclerosis. Germline assignment: CDR1 MDHEN and CDR2 SYDVKM. The CDR3 is 18 residues long. V lost 0 bases and J 0 bases, leaving 17 bases between the germline ends. Sequenced by immunoSEQ multiplex PCR; TCRdb stores in-frame clones only, minus some. This sample yields about 50,000 clones, of which around nine tenths are seen a single time; around 0.37% belongs to the top ten. This clonotype originated in a female donor with multiple sclerosis, enrolled in a pregnancy study. The sequencing used CD4+ T cells from peripheral blood mononuclear cells, collected after pregnancy. The gene calls are TRBV28 and TRBJ1-2; a possible D gene is TRBD1 (5 bases). CDR3 sequence: CASSLWRDGLKPNYGYTF. CDR3 nucleotides: TGTGCCAGCAGTTTATGGCGGGACGGGCTAAAACCTAACTATGGCTACACCTTC.